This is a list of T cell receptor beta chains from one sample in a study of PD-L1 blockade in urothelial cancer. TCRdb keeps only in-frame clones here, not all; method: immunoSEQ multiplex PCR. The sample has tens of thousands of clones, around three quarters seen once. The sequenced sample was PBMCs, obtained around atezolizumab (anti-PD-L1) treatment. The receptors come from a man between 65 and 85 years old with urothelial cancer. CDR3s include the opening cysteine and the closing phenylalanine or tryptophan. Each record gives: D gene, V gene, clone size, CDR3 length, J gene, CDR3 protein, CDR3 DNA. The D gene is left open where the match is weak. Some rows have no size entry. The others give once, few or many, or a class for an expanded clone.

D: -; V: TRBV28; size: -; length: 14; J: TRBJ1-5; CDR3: CASSPRGNHQPQHF; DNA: TGTGCCAGCAGTCCCCGGGGGAACCATCAGCCCCAGCATTTT
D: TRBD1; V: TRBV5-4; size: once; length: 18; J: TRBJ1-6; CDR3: CASSRTGRGYSYNSPLHF; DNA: TGTGCCAGCAGCAGGACAGGGAGAGGATACTCCTATAATTCACCCCTCCACTTT
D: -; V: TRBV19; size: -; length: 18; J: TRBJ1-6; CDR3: CASSAQGKGLAYNSPLHF; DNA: TGTGCCAGTAGTGCCCAGGGTAAGGGGCTGGCCTATAATTCACCCCTCCACTTT
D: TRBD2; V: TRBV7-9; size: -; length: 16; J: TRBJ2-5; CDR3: CASSSRTSGNQETQYF; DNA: TGTGCCAGCAGCTCGCGGACTAGCGGGAACCAAGAGACCCAGTACTTC
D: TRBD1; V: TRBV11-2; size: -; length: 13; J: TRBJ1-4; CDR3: CASSLNGQGGVFF; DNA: TGTGCCAGCAGCTTAAACGGACAGGGAGGGGTGTTTTTT
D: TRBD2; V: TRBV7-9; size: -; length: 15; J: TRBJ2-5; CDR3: CASSLASGVQETQYF; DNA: TGTGCCAGCAGCTTAGCTAGCGGGGTACAAGAGACCCAGTACTTC
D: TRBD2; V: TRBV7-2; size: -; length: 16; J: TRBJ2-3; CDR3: CASSSTLAGGTDRQYF; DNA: TGTGCCAGCAGCTCGACTTTAGCGGGGGGCACAGATAGGCAGTATTTT
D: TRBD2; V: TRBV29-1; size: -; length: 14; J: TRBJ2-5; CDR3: CSVGSGGFQETQYF; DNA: TGCAGCGTGGGCAGCGGGGGGTTCCAAGAGACCCAGTACTTC
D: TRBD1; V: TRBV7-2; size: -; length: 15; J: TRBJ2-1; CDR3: CASSPSGQGTNEQFF; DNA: TGTGCCAGCAGCCCGTCGGGACAGGGTACAAATGAGCAGTTCTTC
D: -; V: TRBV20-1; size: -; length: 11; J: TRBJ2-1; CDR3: CSARLRAEQFF; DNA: TGCAGTGCTAGACTCAGGGCGGAGCAGTTCTTC
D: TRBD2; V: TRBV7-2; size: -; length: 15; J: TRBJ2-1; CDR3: CASSLGTSGKNEQFF; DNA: TGTGCCAGCAGCTTAGGGACTAGCGGAAAGAATGAGCAGTTCTTC
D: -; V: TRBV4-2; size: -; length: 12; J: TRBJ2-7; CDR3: CASSQDGVEQYF; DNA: TGTGCCAGCAGCCAAGACGGGGTCGAGCAGTACTTC
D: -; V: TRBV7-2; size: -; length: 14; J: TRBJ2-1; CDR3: CASSRVQPGDEQFF; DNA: TGTGCCAGCAGCAGAGTACAGCCGGGGGATGAGCAGTTCTTC